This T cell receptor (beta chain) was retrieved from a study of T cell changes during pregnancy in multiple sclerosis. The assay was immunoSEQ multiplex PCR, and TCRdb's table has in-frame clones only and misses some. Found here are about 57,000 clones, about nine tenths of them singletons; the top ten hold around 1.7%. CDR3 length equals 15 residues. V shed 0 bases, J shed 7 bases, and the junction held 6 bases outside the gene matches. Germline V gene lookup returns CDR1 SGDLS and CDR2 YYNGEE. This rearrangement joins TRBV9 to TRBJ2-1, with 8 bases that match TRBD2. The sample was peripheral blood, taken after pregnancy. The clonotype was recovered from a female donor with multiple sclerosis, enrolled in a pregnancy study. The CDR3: CASSVGGGPVNEQFF. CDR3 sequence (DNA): TGTGCCAGCAGCGTAGGCGGGGGGCCGGTGAATGAGCAGTTCTTC.